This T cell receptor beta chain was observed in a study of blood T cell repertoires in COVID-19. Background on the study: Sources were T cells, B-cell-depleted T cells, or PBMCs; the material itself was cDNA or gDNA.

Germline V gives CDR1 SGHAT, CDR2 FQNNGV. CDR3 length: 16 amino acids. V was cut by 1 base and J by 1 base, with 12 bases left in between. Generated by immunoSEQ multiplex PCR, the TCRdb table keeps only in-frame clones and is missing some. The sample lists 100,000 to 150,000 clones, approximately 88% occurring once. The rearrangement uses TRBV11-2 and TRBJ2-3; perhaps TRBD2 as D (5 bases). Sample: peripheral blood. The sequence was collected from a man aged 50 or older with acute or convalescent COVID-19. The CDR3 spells CASSLGASRRTDTQYF. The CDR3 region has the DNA TGTGCCAGCAGCTTAGGCGCTAGCAGGCGCACAGATACGCAGTATTTT.